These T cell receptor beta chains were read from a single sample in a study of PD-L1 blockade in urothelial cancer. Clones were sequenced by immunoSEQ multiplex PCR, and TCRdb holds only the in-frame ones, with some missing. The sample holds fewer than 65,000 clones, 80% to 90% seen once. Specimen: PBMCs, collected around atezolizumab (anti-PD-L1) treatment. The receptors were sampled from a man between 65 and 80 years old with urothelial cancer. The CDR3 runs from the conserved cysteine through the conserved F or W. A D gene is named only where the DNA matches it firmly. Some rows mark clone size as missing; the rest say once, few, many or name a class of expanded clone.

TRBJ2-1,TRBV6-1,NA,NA,CASNLDSYNEQFF,TGTGCCAGCAACCTGGACAGCTACAATGAGCAGTTCTTC
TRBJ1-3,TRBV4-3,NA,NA,CASSQDQGANTIYF,TGCGCCAGCAGCCAAGATCAAGGGGCGAACACCATATATTTT
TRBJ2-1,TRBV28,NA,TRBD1,CASSLPGQGANEQFF,TGTGCCAGCAGTTTACCCGGACAGGGGGCAAATGAGCAGTTCTTC
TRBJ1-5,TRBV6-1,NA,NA,CASTPSGVGQPQHF,TGTGCCAGCACCCCTTCGGGAGTAGGTCAGCCCCAGCATTTT
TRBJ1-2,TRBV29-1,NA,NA,CSGASQSYGYTF,TGCAGCGGTGCGTCACAGTCCTATGGCTACACCTTC
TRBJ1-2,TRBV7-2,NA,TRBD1,CASSFRQGRASGYTF,TGTGCCAGCAGCTTCCGACAGGGGAGGGCAAGTGGCTACACCTTC
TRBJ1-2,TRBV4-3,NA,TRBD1,CASSQESGQGSNYGYTF,TGCGCCAGCAGCCAAGAAAGCGGACAGGGGTCTAACTATGGCTACACCTTC
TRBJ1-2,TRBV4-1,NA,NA,CASSPPGGPNYGYTF,TGCGCCAGCAGCCCACCGGGGGGGCCTAACTATGGCTACACCTTC
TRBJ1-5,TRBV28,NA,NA,CASSPTLDTYSNQPQHF,TGTGCCAGCAGCCCTACCCTCGACACATATAGCAATCAGCCCCAGCATTTT
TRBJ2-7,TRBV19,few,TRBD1,CASSGQGEQYF,TGTGCCAGTAGCGGACAGGGGGAGCAGTACTTC
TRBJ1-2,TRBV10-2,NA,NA,CASSDGTQHGYTF,TGCGCCAGCAGTGATGGGACTCAACATGGCTACACCTTC
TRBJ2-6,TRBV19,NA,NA,CASKAGTSNSGANVLTF,TGTGCCAGTAAGGCAGGGACTTCTAATTCTGGGGCCAACGTCCTGACTTTC
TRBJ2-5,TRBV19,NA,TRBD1,CASSIIGTGHEETQYF,TGTGCCAGTAGTATAATCGGGACAGGGCATGAAGAGACCCAGTACTTC
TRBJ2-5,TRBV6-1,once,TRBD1,CASMVGGGETQYF,TGTGCCAGCATGGTAGGGGGCGGTGAGACCCAGTACTTC
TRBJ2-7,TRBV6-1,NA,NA,CASNRGGEQYF,TGTGCCAGCAACAGGGGAGGCGAGCAGTACTTC
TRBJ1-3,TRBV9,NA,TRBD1,CASSALSSDRFSGNTIYF,TGTGCCAGCAGCGCCCTGTCCTCGGACAGGTTCTCTGGAAACACCATATATTTT
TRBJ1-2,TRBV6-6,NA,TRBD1,CASSTAGTGSYGYTF,TGTGCCAGCAGCACCGCCGGGACAGGGAGTTATGGCTACACCTTC
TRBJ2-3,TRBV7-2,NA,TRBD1,CASSTQGAGARTDTQYF,TGTGCCAGCAGCACACAGGGGGCGGGGGCCCGCACAGATACGCAGTATTTT
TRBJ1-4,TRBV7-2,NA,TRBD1,CASSSGQFNEKLFF,TGTGCCAGCAGCTCGGGACAGTTTAATGAAAAACTGTTTTTT
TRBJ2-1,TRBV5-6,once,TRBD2,CASVDFTAGVGDEQFF,TGTGCCAGCGTAGATTTTACAGCGGGAGTTGGCGATGAGCAGTTCTTC
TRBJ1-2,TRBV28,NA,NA,CASILDRANYGYTF,TGTGCCAGCATTCTAGACCGAGCTAACTATGGCTACACCTTC
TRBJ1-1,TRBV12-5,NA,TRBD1,CASGLDRGPFRAFF,TGTGCTAGTGGTTTGGACAGGGGCCCTTTCCGGGCTTTCTTT
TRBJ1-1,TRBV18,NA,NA,CASSPQGMDTEAFF,TGTGCCAGCTCACCCCAGGGTATGGACACTGAAGCTTTCTTT
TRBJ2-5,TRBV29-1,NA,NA,CTVAEGKETQYF,TGCACCGTCGCGGAGGGCAAGGAGACCCAGTACTTC
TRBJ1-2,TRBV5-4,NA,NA,CASSLIRVENGYTF,TGTGCCAGCAGCTTGATCCGGGTTGAGAATGGCTACACCTTC
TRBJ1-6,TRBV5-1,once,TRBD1,CASSLEGGQASSPLHF,TGCGCCAGCAGCTTGGAGGGGGGACAGGCGAGTTCACCCCTCCACTTT
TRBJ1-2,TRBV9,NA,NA,CASSPEGGKDYGYTF,TGTGCCAGCAGCCCCGAGGGGGGGAAAGACTATGGCTACACCTTC
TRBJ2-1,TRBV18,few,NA,CASSAGQGQFF,TGTGCCAGCTCAGCAGGGCAGGGGCAGTTCTTC
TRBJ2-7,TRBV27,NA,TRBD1,CASSYNHRGPYEQYF,TGTGCCAGCAGTTATAACCACAGGGGTCCCTACGAGCAGTACTTC
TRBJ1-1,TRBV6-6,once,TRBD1,CASQGQFNTEAFF,TGTGCCAGTCAGGGACAGTTTAACACTGAAGCTTTCTTT
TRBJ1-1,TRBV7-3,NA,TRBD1,CASSLGQGDTEAFF,TGTGCCAGCAGCTTAGGACAGGGTGACACTGAAGCTTTCTTT
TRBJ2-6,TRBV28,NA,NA,CASSLGNQGTGANVLTF,TGTGCCAGCAGTTTAGGGAATCAGGGAACTGGGGCCAACGTCCTGACTTTC
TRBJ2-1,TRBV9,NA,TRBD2,CASSGLAGGLGEQFF,TGTGCCAGCAGCGGCCTAGCGGGAGGGCTCGGTGAGCAGTTCTTC
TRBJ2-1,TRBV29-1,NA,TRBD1,CSVEAQGATAYNEQFF,TGCAGCGTTGAAGCACAGGGGGCGACTGCCTACAATGAGCAGTTCTTC
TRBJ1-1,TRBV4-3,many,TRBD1,CASSQARTGGTEAFF,TGCGCCAGCAGCCAGGCGCGGACAGGGGGCACTGAAGCTTTCTTT
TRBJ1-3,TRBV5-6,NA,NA,CASSSQGIYF,TGTGCCAGCAGCTCACAGGGTATATATTTT
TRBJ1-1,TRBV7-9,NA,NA,CATNRGEGTEAFF,TGTGCCACAAACCGGGGGGAAGGCACTGAAGCTTTCTTT